A selection of T cell receptor beta chains follows, all from one sample in a study of OX40 agonist ivuxolimab in advanced cancers. The method was immunoSEQ multiplex PCR; TCRdb's version includes in-frame clones alone and lacks a portion of them. The sample has roughly 18,000 clones, roughly 80% seen once. The sequences come from CD4+ or CD8+ T cells sorted from blood, collected in a trial of the OX40 agonist ivuxolimab. The receptors originated from an adult with an advanced solid tumor such as melanoma, head and neck, liver or kidney cancer. Both conserved end residues are part of each CDR3.

j_gene	v_gene	CDR3aa
TRBJ2-6	TRBV5-4	CASSLDPLEQGSNVLTF
TRBJ2-1	TRBV7-2	CASSRVASGYNEQFF
TRBJ2-3	TRBV10-3	CAIRGAGGTDTQYF
TRBJ2-3	TRBV14	CASSLKTRFTDTQYF
TRBJ2-2	TRBV19	CASSIRTPAGELFF
TRBJ2-7	TRBV6-1	CASSEYARGAYEQYF
TRBJ2-3	TRBV4-2	CASSYRVGSGGADTQYF
TRBJ1-3	TRBV18	CASSPATGAGNTIYF
TRBJ2-1	TRBV6-6	CASSGTPPDEQFF
TRBJ2-1	TRBV18	CASSPTGGNNEQFF
TRBJ1-1	TRBV4-1	CASSLHPPGATEAFF